This passage covers 11 T cell receptor beta chains from one sample sequenced in a study of long-term antiretroviral therapy in people with HIV. They ran version v3.0 of the immunoSEQ assay at survey level. Profiling relied on immunoSEQ multiplex PCR, and the TCRdb table lists in-frame clones only, not all of them. The sample yields about 33,000 clones, around 80% seen once. The sequencing here drew on unsorted PBMCs, taken 2 years after starting antiretroviral therapy. The source of these receptors is a woman in her fifties or sixties with HIV.

J is TRBJ2-3 and V is TRBV7-3; D not resolved. Germline V CDR1 and CDR2: SGHTA, FQGTGA. The CDR3 runs 14 residues. Trimming took 2 bases from V and 5 from J, leaving 11 bases between them. CDR3 protein: CASSLLPYRDTQYF. The CDR3 nucleotides are TGTGCCAGCAGCTTACTGCCGTATAGAGATACGCAGTATTTT.

The CDR3 sequence is CAWDSGHSTDTQYF. The CDR3 DNA sequence: TGTGCCTGGGATAGCGGGCATTCCACAGATACGCAGTATTTT. V and J are TRBV30 and TRBJ2-3; TRBD2 agrees at 7 bases. The germline V gene has CDR1 GTSNPN and CDR2 SVGIG (reference sequence). J lost 2 bases, V lost 5 bases, and 7 bases had no gene match. The CDR3 runs to 14 residues.

The rearrangement uses TRBV27 and TRBJ2-6; D is ambiguous. Trimming removed 3 bases from V and 2 bases from J, with 11 bases in between. The CDR3 sequence is 16 residues long. Germline V gene lookup returns CDR1 MNHEY and CDR2 SMNVEV (reference sequence). The CDR3 protein is CASSLFWVPGANVLTF. The CDR3 DNA is TGTGCCAGCAGTTTGTTCTGGGTTCCTGGGGCCAACGTCCTGACTTTC.

The chain carries TRBV11-2 and TRBJ1-1, with 7 bases that match TRBD1. J was trimmed by 4 bases and V by 4 bases; bases with no gene match: 6. The CDR3 is made up of 14 amino acids. Germline CDR1 reads SGHAT; CDR2 reads FQNNGV. CDR3 region: CASSSHRGSTEAFF. For the CDR3, the DNA is TGTGCCAGCAGCTCCCACAGGGGTTCCACTGAAGCTTTCTTT.

V and J are TRBV6-5 and TRBJ1-3, with 7 nucleotides matching TRBD1. The CDR3 is made up of 14 amino acids. Germline lookup yields CDR1 MNHEY and CDR2 SVGAGI. Trimming took 5 bases from V and 4 from J; bases not matched to a gene: 5. CDR3 region: CASSRQGTGNTIYF. The CDR3 DNA sequence: TGTGCCAGCAGTAGACAGGGCACAGGAAACACCATATATTTT.

The V call is TRBV28, the J call TRBJ1-2, with D perhaps matching TRBD1 (6 bases). Per germline, CDR1 MDHEN and CDR2 SYDVKM. This CDR3 comprises 14 residues. The V and J ends lost 8 bases and 4 bases respectively, with 17 bases between them. The CDR3 coding sequence is TGTGCCAGCTATGAGGGGGGCGGACGCTATGGCTACACCTTC. Translating gives CASYEGGGRYGYTF.

This clone came up a few times. The rearrangement uses TRBV19 and TRBJ1-1, with D possibly matching TRBD1 (5 bases). Between the trimmed V and J ends, which lost 5 bases and 2 bases, there was a span of 9 bases. Germline V CDR1 and CDR2: LNHDA, SQIVND (reference sequence). CDR3 length equals 13 residues. CDR3 region: CASSHRSNTEAFF. Written as DNA, the CDR3 is TGTGCCAGTAGTCACAGGAGCAACACTGAAGCTTTCTTT.

The J gene is TRBJ2-2, the V gene TRBV5-6; D perhaps matches TRBD2 (5 bases). V gave up 4 bases and J gave up 3 bases, with 10 bases separating them. The germline V gene encodes CDR1 SGHDT and CDR2 YYEEEE. The length of the CDR3 is 14 residues. This CDR3 is CASSPRTYTGELFF. DNA of the CDR3: TGTGCCAGCAGCCCAAGGACTTACACCGGGGAGCTGTTTTTT.

The J gene is TRBJ2-3, the V gene TRBV28; perhaps TRBD2 as D (5 bases). The V end lost 6 bases, the J end lost 3 bases, and 13 bases lay between the germline ends. The CDR3 covers 14 residues. The germline CDR1 and CDR2 sequences are MDHEN and SYDVKM. The DNA of the CDR3 is TGTGCCAGCAGCCGGCGGACTGATACAGATACGCAGTATTTT. Translation gives CASSRRTDTDTQYF.

The gene calls are TRBV5-1 and TRBJ2-2; D may be TRBD1 or TRBD2 (5 bases each). CDR1 is SGHRS and CDR2 is YFSETQ in the germline V gene. V lost 4 bases to trimming and J lost 0 bases, with 7 bases between them. The CDR3 sequence is 14 residues long. CDR3: CASSGTPNTGELFF. CDR3 nucleotide sequence: TGCGCCAGCAGCGGGACGCCGAACACCGGGGAGCTGTTTTTT.

The V and J genes are TRBV18 and TRBJ2-1; no firm D call. The CDR3 sequence is 12 residues long. Germline V gives CDR1 KGHSH, CDR2 LQKENI. Trimming stripped 1 base from V and 8 bases from J, with 6 bases between. The CDR3 spells CASSPLQYEQFF. DNA for the CDR3: TGTGCCAGCTCACCACTTCAATATGAGCAGTTCTTC.